This T cell receptor (beta chain) stems from a study of T cells after yellow fever vaccination. Study observations and caveats: Weaker overall, the secondary response nonetheless peaked faster (day 5 versus 15). Any FACS-sorted repertoire could hold abundant clonotypes that contaminate it from the bulk population.

5'RACE template switching generated TCR cDNA, adding a universal primer site and UMIs. TCRdb re-analysed the 5' RACE reads in MiXCR, keeping a single row per CDR3 protein. Here the sample spans about 58,000 distinct CDR3 sequences, roughly 7.4% being singletons. This clonotype was seen many times. Its antigen is currently unknown. With 7 bases clipped from V and 5 bases from J, the junction kept 11 bases outside the gene matches. The CDR3 is made up of 16 amino acids. CDR1 is MNHEY and CDR2 is SMNVEV in the germline V gene (reference sequence). This receptor was obtained from a man in his late teens or twenties who received the YFV17D yellow fever vaccine. Material: CD8+ T cells sorted from PBMCs, obtained on the day of the first yellow fever vaccination. V is TRBV27 and J is TRBJ2-1; 10 nucleotides line up with TRBD2. CDR3 DNA: TGTGCCAGCACCGACGCGGGGCTAGCGGGGGACAATGAGCAGTTCTTC. It yields the protein CASTDAGLAGDNEQFF.